Below, 25 T cell receptor beta chains from the same sample are listed, as sequenced in a study of blood T cell repertoires in COVID-19. Method: immunoSEQ multiplex PCR; TCRdb's copy keeps in-frame clones and lacks some. Counted here are fewer than 450,000 clones, over 75% occurring once; the ten biggest clones make up 2% to 2.5%. Sequencing was performed on PBMCs or T cells enriched from blood (not recorded which). The receptors shown here come from a woman aged 40 to 55 with acute COVID-19.

This chain uses TRBV5-8 with TRBJ2-1; weak D call: TRBD1 (6 bases). This CDR3 contains 14 residues. V lost 3 bases and J lost 7, with 14 bases in between. Germline V gene lookup returns CDR1 SGHTS and CDR2 YDEGEE. The CDR3 bases are TGTGCCAGCAGCTGGAATATAGGGGGTAATGAGCAGTTCTTC. This gives the protein CASSWNIGGNEQFF. The full variable domain, completed using reference TRBV5-8 and TRBJ2-1, is EAGVTQSPTHLIKTRGQQATLRCSPISGHTSVYWYQQALGLGLQFLLWYDEGEERNRGNFPPRFSGRQFPNYSSELNVNALELEDSALYLCASSWNIGGNEQFFGPGTRLTVL.

The rearrangement joins TRBV5-1 to TRBJ1-1; the match to TRBD1 covers 9 bases. Trimming at V came to 7 bases and at J to 0 bases, leaving 10 bases not matched to a gene. The CDR3 runs 16 residues. Germline V gives CDR1 SGHRS, CDR2 YFSETQ. DNA for the CDR3: TGCGCCAGCTCTACGACCGGGACAGGGATGAACACTGAAGCTTTCTTT. This translates into CASSTTGTGMNTEAFF.

The V and J genes are TRBV5-6 and TRBJ1-2; 7 positions match TRBD1. The trim removed 5 bases at V and 3 bases at J, leaving 10 bases unmatched. The CDR3 runs to 15 residues. Germline-derived CDR1 and CDR2 are SGHDT and YYEEEE. The CDR3 spells CASSPVDRVDYGYTF. The CDR3 DNA follows: TGTGCCAGCAGTCCCGTCGACAGGGTGGACTATGGCTACACCTTC. The whole variable domain, remainder taken from reference TRBV5-6 and TRBJ1-2, is DAGVTQSPTHLIKTRGQQVTLRCSPKSGHDTVSWYQQALGQGPQFIFQYYEEEERQRGNFPDRFSGHQFPNYSSELNVNALLLGDSALYLCASSPVDRVDYGYTFGSGTRLTVV.

The V call is TRBV6-1, the J call TRBJ2-7, with TRBD1 identical over 9 bases. CDR3 size: 15 residues. The germline gives CDR1 MNHNS, CDR2 SASEGT. V shed 2 bases and J 3 bases; nucleotides not matched to a gene: 5. The CDR3 protein is CASSELGQGFYEQYF. CDR3 bases: TGTGCCAGCAGTGAACTGGGACAGGGTTTCTACGAGCAGTACTTC.

The V call is TRBV18, the J call TRBJ2-7, with 8 bases fitting TRBD1. With V trimmed by 3 bases and J by 5 bases, 6 bases remained unmatched. The CDR3 consists of 14 residues. Germline V gives CDR1 KGHSH, CDR2 LQKENI. The CDR3 DNA sequence: TGTGCCAGCTCACCGGTCAGGGGGCCTCACGAGCAGTACTTC. Protein product: CASSPVRGPHEQYF.

The V and J genes are TRBV3-1 (or the pseudogene TRBV3-2) and TRBJ1-2; the match to TRBD1 covers 7 bases. In germline, CDR1 is LGHDT, CDR2 YNNKEL (reference sequence). Trimming at V came to 4 bases and at J to 4 bases, leaving 12 bases not matched to a gene. The CDR3 spans 16 residues. The CDR3 is CASSPTGAAPLYGYTF. In DNA, the CDR3 is TGTGCCAGCAGCCCCACAGGGGCCGCCCCACTCTATGGCTACACCTTC.

This rearrangement joins TRBV27 to TRBJ2-7, with D possibly TRBD1 on 5 matching bases. Deletions cut 6 bases from V and 2 bases from J, with 11 bases between. The CDR3 runs 13 residues. Germline V gene data show CDR1 as MNHEY and CDR2 as SMNVEV (reference sequence). CDR3 sequence (DNA): TGTGCCAGCAGCGCAAAGGGGCCCTACGAGCAGTACTTC. Protein sequence: CASSAKGPYEQYF.

The chain recombines TRBV5-4 with TRBJ1-2, with D possibly matching TRBD1 (5 bases). The V gene lost 0 bases and the J gene lost 2 bases, with 11 bases spanning the gap. The CDR3 is made up of 15 amino acids. The germline gives CDR1 SGHNT, CDR2 YYREEE (reference sequence). Written as DNA, the CDR3 is TGTGCCAGCAGCTTGGGAGGCCGGACAAACTATGGCTACACCTTC. Translation gives CASSLGGRTNYGYTF.

This clone showed up many times. This chain joins TRBV7-8 and TRBJ1-5; 7 bases fit TRBD1. V dropped 1 base and J dropped 9; count of bases not matched to a gene: 6. CDR1 is SGHVS and CDR2 is FQNEAQ in the germline V gene. The CDR3 is 14 residues long. CDR3 sequence reads: CASSLEGGTRPQHF. The CDR3 nucleotides read TGTGCCAGCAGCTTAGAAGGGGGCACGAGGCCCCAGCATTTT.

This chain joins TRBV6-5 and TRBJ1-2; weak D call: TRBD1 (5 bases). In germline, CDR1 is MNHEY, CDR2 SVGAGI. Trimming pared 7 bases from V and 7 bases from J, leaving 22 bases between. This CDR3 region has 15 residues. The CDR3 DNA is TGTGCCAGCACCGAGGGTGACTGGGGGGTGGGTGGCTACACCTTC. It codes for CASTEGDWGVGGYTF.

The V and J genes are TRBV11-2 and TRBJ2-3; 11 bases fit TRBD2. Per germline, CDR1 SGHAT and CDR2 FQNNGV. V was pared by 6 bases and J by 3 bases, with 8 bases of the junction left unmatched. CDR3 length: 16 amino acids. The CDR3 sequence: CASSSLAGGLTDTQYF. The CDR3 nucleotides are TGTGCCAGCAGTTCGTTAGCGGGGGGGCTTACAGATACGCAGTATTTT.

This clone was detected only a few times. J is TRBJ2-2 and V is TRBV27; 10 positions match TRBD2. Germline CDR1 and CDR2: MNHEY and SMNVEV (reference sequence). This CDR3 is 15 amino acids long. With V trimmed by 5 bases and J by 3 bases, 3 bases remained unmatched. This chain's CDR3 is CASSILAGDTGELFF. For the CDR3, the DNA is TGTGCCAGCAGTATCCTAGCGGGGGACACCGGGGAGCTGTTTTTT.

The chain carries TRBV6-4 and TRBJ2-6; 13 nucleotides agree with TRBD2. The CDR3 has 20 amino acids. J gave up 0 bases and V 2 bases, and 7 bases lay outside the gene matches. Germline loops: CDR1 MRHNA, CDR2 SNTAGT. The CDR3 nucleotides are TGTGCCAGCAGTGACACGACGACTAGCGGGGGGTCCTCTGGGGCCAACGTCCTGACTTTC. This translates into CASSDTTTSGGSSGANVLTF.

The chain combines TRBV4-1 with TRBJ1-4, with TRBD1 matching 7 bases. Germline V gene data show CDR1 as MGHRA and CDR2 as YSYEKL. CDR3 size: 15 residues. The trim removed 3 bases at V and 2 bases at J, leaving 3 bases unmatched. In DNA form, the CDR3 reads TGCGCCAGCAGCCATGGACAGGTTACTAATGAAAAACTGTTTTTT. It codes for CASSHGQVTNEKLFF.

The rearrangement uses TRBV7-9 and TRBJ1-3; 7 bases agree with TRBD1. The CDR3 is made up of 14 amino acids. Germline values: CDR1 SEHNR, CDR2 FQNEAQ (reference sequence). Trimming at V came to 1 base and at J to 4 bases, leaving 1 base not matched to a gene. CDR3 loop: CASSLGTGGNTIYF. The DNA for the CDR3 is TGTGCCAGCAGCTTAGGGACAGGAGGAAACACCATATATTTT.

V is TRBV4-1 and J is TRBJ2-7, with D possibly being TRBD1 (6 bases). Trimming left V 0 bases short and J 2 bases short, with 8 bases between. CDR3 length: 14 residues. Germline CDR1 is MGHRA and CDR2 is YSYEKL. CDR3 coding DNA: TGCGCCAGCAGCCAAGAACAGGGACCCTACGAGCAGTACTTC. This sequence encodes CASSQEQGPYEQYF.

This chain connects TRBV7-9 to TRBJ1-1, with D maybe TRBD1 (6 bases). Germline CDR1 SEHNR, CDR2 FQNEAQ (reference sequence). The CDR3 runs to 15 residues. V dropped 5 bases and J dropped 0 bases, with 13 bases sitting between them. The CDR3 loop is CASSPGQIMNTEAFF. In nucleotides, the CDR3 is TGTGCCAGCAGCCCCGGACAGATTATGAACACTGAAGCTTTCTTT. Variable domain in full (rest from reference TRBV7-9 and TRBJ1-1): DTGVSQNPRHKITKRGQNVTFRCDPISEHNRLYWYRQTLGQGPEFLTYFQNEAQLEKSRLLSDRFSAERPKGSFSTLEIQRTEQGDSAMYLCASSPGQIMNTEAFFGQGTRLTVV.

The V and J genes are TRBV30 and TRBJ2-1, with 10 bases fitting TRBD1. Unmatched junction bases numbered 19, after V lost 0 bases and J lost 8 bases. The CDR3 sequence is 19 residues long. Per the germline V gene, CDR1 is GTSNPN and CDR2 is SVGIG (reference sequence). CDR3 sequence: CAWSVGLDDGTGAWDEQFF. The CDR3 DNA is TGTGCCTGGAGTGTAGGACTCGACGACGGGACAGGGGCTTGGGATGAGCAGTTCTTC.

This clone was counted only a few times. The rearrangement uses TRBV18 and TRBJ2-3; D perhaps matches TRBD1 (5 bases). CDR3 size: 14 residues. The V gene lost 2 bases and the J gene lost 2 bases, with 8 bases spanning the gap. From germline, CDR1 is KGHSH and CDR2 LQKENI. The CDR3 DNA reads as TGTGCCAGCTCACCAACAGGCTTCACAGATACGCAGTATTTT. Amino acids: CASSPTGFTDTQYF.

The V gene is TRBV3-1 (or the pseudogene TRBV3-2), the J gene TRBJ1-2; no reliable D call. V was clipped by 1 base and J by 10 bases, with 7 bases between them. The CDR3 is made up of 11 amino acids. The germline V gene encodes CDR1 LGHDT and CDR2 YNNKEL (reference sequence). CDR3 amino acids: CASSQARVYTF. The CDR3, as DNA: TGTGCCAGCAGCCAAGCGAGGGTCTACACCTTC.

The chain has TRBV2 and TRBJ1-1; a weak D match, TRBD1 (5 bases). Trimming cost V 7 bases and J 5 bases, with 17 bases left between them. Germline V CDR1 and CDR2: SNHLY, FYNNEI. This CDR3 contains 14 residues. CDR3 nucleotide sequence: TGTGCCAGCATGGTAGGGGTTGGTGTTACTGAAGCTTTCTTT. This sequence encodes CASMVGVGVTEAFF. Together with reference TRBV2 and TRBJ1-1, the CDR3 gives the full variable domain: EPEVTQTPSHQVTQMGQEVILRCVPISNHLYFYWYRQILGQKVEFLVSFYNNEISEKSEIFDDQFSVERPDGSNFTLKIRSTKLEDSAMYFCASMVGVGVTEAFFGQGTRLTVV.

The rearrangement joins TRBV18 to TRBJ1-5, with 10 bases that match TRBD1. Germline CDR1 and CDR2: KGHSH and LQKENI. The J segment lost 3 bases and the V segment lost 5 bases, leaving 4 bases of the junction unmatched. The CDR3 contains 15 residues. The CDR3 DNA reads TGTGCCAGCTCAGAGGGACAGGGGAACAATCAGCCCCAGCATTTT. Translation gives CASSEGQGNNQPQHF.

The chain employs TRBV24-1 and TRBJ1-2; 10 positions agree with TRBD1. V was clipped by 2 bases and J by 6 bases; unmatched bases: 2. The CDR3 extends over 14 amino acids. The V gene's germline CDR1 is KGHDR and CDR2 SFDVKD. As DNA, the CDR3 is TGTGCCACCAGTGATTGGGACAGGGGAGATGGCTACACCTTC. This translates into CATSDWDRGDGYTF.

This sequence joins TRBV24-1 and TRBJ2-3; D is undetermined. Germline-derived CDR1 and CDR2 are KGHDR and SFDVKD. The V end was cut by 3 bases, the J end by 4 bases, with 10 bases between. The CDR3 is 14 residues long. Here the CDR3 reads CATSDSSPPDTQYF. CDR3 coding DNA: TGTGCCACCAGTGATAGCTCCCCACCAGATACGCAGTATTTT.

The chain joins TRBV19 to TRBJ1-2, with TRBD1 identical over 7 bases. CDR3 size: 15 residues. CDR1 and CDR2 (germline): LNHDA, SQIVND (reference sequence). V was pared by 6 bases and J by 10 bases, with 17 bases of the junction left unmatched. This CDR3 reads CASSTQRGQGSDYTF. The CDR3 coding sequence is TGTGCCAGTAGCACACAGAGGGGGCAGGGATCAGACTACACCTTC.